The 8 T cell receptor beta chains in this list originate from one sample, sequenced in a study of a mutant IDH1 vaccine in newly diagnosed glioma. Antigens of these TCRs are unknown. Method: immunoSEQ multiplex PCR; TCRdb's copy keeps in-frame clones and lacks some. The sample carries 50,000 to 70,000 clones, about nine tenths recorded once. As for time point: week 23, last vaccination. Each vaccine dose was 300 ug of mutant IDH1 20-mer peptide, with topical imiquimod. Specimen: PBMCs, collected from a glioma patient whose treatment included an IDH1 peptide vaccine. The source of these receptors is a man in his forties or fifties with glioma.

The V gene is TRBV7-9, the J gene TRBJ1-2; D perhaps matches TRBD1 (5 bases). In germline, CDR1 is SEHNR, CDR2 FQNEAQ (reference sequence). Trimming left V 1 base short and J 4 bases short, with 13 bases between. This CDR3 is 15 amino acids long. The CDR3 protein is CASSLGQGIGYGYTF. The DNA for the CDR3 is TGTGCCAGCAGCTTAGGGCAGGGAATTGGCTATGGCTACACCTTC.

This sequence joins TRBV7-2 and TRBJ2-3; TRBD1 or TRBD2 may be the D gene (5 bases each). Trimming took 5 bases from V and 0 from J, leaving 18 bases between them. This CDR3 contains 17 residues. Germline V lookup: CDR1 SGHTA, CDR2 FQGNSA. CDR3 sequence: CASSPNGAVRSTDTQYF. CDR3 nucleotides: TGTGCCAGCAGCCCCAACGGGGCCGTTCGAAGCACAGATACGCAGTATTTT.

The V and J genes are TRBV6-5 and TRBJ1-3; D perhaps matches TRBD1 (5 bases). Trimming stripped 6 bases from V and 7 bases from J, with 13 bases between. The CDR3 covers 13 residues. Per the germline V gene, CDR1 is MNHEY and CDR2 is SVGAGI. CDR3 sequence (DNA): TGTGCCAGCAGCCGGACGGGGGGGAACACCATATATTTT. This encodes CASSRTGGNTIYF.

The V and J genes are TRBV7-2 and TRBJ2-2; either TRBD1 or TRBD2 may fit D (5 bases each). Germline CDR1 and CDR2: SGHTA and FQGNSA. CDR3 size: 18 residues. Trimming stripped 3 bases from V and 4 bases from J, with 21 bases between. The CDR3 here is CASSFRGAGSGTTGELFF. The CDR3 DNA is TGTGCCAGCAGCTTTCGGGGCGCCGGGTCGGGAACCACCGGGGAGCTGTTTTTT.

The gene calls are TRBV4-1 and TRBJ2-3; maybe TRBD1 (6 bases). V was clipped by 0 bases and J by 2 bases, with 15 bases between them. The V gene's germline CDR1 is MGHRA and CDR2 YSYEKL. This CDR3 contains 17 residues. The CDR3 protein is CASSQDRETGDTDTQYF. The CDR3, as DNA: TGCGCCAGCAGCCAAGACCGCGAGACAGGAGACACAGATACGCAGTATTTT.

In DNA, the CDR3 is TGTGCCAGCAGCATCTTACGGGGGCGGGTAAACAATGAGCAGTTCTTC. Translating gives CASSILRGRVNNEQFF. V and J are TRBV7-9 and TRBJ2-1; the D gene could be TRBD1 or TRBD2 (6 bases each). Trimming removed 5 bases from V and 5 bases from J, with 19 bases in between. The CDR3 contains 16 residues. In germline, CDR1 is SEHNR, CDR2 FQNEAQ (reference sequence).

The count of this clone is one. J is TRBJ1-3 and V is TRBV28; D remains unclear. Trimming took 6 bases from V and 5 from J, leaving 14 bases between them. CDR3 size: 14 residues. From germline, CDR1 is MDHEN and CDR2 SYDVKM. The DNA of the CDR3 is TGTGCCAGCAGCTCGGCGGGCAAAAGAAACACCATATATTTT. Protein: CASSSAGKRNTIYF.

The chain carries TRBV14 and TRBJ2-3, with D tentatively TRBD1 (6 bases). Per germline, CDR1 SGHDN and CDR2 FVKESK. The CDR3 has 15 residues. Between the trimmed V and J ends, which lost 1 base and 0 bases, there was a span of 8 bases. In DNA form, the CDR3 reads TGTGCCAGCAGCCAAGGGACAGTTAGCACAGATACGCAGTATTTT. This sequence encodes CASSQGTVSTDTQYF.